This T cell receptor (beta chain) was sequenced in a study of OX40 agonist ivuxolimab in advanced cancers. Study context: Age averaged about 60 years (range about 20 to 80), and 82.7% were male. Eligibility rules accepted prior anti-PD-1, anti-PD-L1 or anti-CTLA-4 therapy, and around 43% had some. Study conclusions and caveats: At doses 0.1 to 3.0 mg/kg, CD4+ and CD8+ clones expanded.

Sampled blood was obtained at baseline, cycle 4 day 1, and cycle 7 day 1. Regarding this clone: As yet, its antigen is unknown.

Data came from immunoSEQ multiplex PCR; TCRdb stores just in-frame clones and leaves some out. The table shows under 85,000 clones, with about 85% occurring only once. The germline CDR1 and CDR2 sequences are MNHEY and SMNVEV (reference sequence). This CDR3 has 16 residues. Trimming shortened V by 1 base and J by 2 bases, and 13 bases separated the two germline ends. This specimen was CD4+ or CD8+ T cells sorted from blood, taken in a trial of the OX40 agonist ivuxolimab. This chain uses TRBV27 with TRBJ2-3; D might be TRBD2 (7 bases). The receptor's source is an adult with an advanced solid tumor such as melanoma, head and neck, liver or kidney cancer. DNA for the CDR3: TGTGCCAGCAGTTTATTGGCGGGGGCCACCACAGATACGCAGTATTTT. Its protein product is CASSLLAGATTDTQYF.